The rows below give T cell receptor beta chains drawn from one sample of a study of cytomegalovirus exposure and HLA in healthy donors. TCRdb's table, derived via immunoSEQ multiplex PCR, lists solely in-frame clones and lacks some. The repertoire holds some 240,000 clones, with 80% to 95% as singletons. The specimen was PBMCs. The receptors were sampled from a girl aged 2 to 10 in good health and CMV-seronegative. The CDR3 runs from the conserved cysteine through the conserved F or W. The order of the fields is V gene, D gene, J gene, clone size, CDR3 protein, CDR3 DNA. D genes are given only for firm matches. The listing skips clone size in some rows; elsewhere it reads once, few, many or a size class.

V: TRBV7-9
D: TRBD2
J: TRBJ2-1
size: NA
CDR3: CASSPPWTSGYNEQFF
DNA: TGTGCCAGCAGCCCCCCTTGGACTAGCGGCTACAATGAGCAGTTCTTC

V: TRBV6-5
D: NA
J: TRBJ2-2
size: NA
CDR3: CASRLARRAGELFF
DNA: TGTGCCAGCAGACTCGCCAGGAGGGCCGGGGAGCTGTTTTTT

V: TRBV6-5
D: NA
J: TRBJ1-2
size: NA
CDR3: CASSYFFRANYGYTF
DNA: TGTGCCAGCAGTTACTTTTTTCGGGCTAACTATGGCTACACCTTC

V: TRBV5-8
D: NA
J: TRBJ1-4
size: NA
CDR3: CASSYQGGATNEKLFF
DNA: TGTGCCAGCAGTTATCAAGGCGGGGCAACTAATGAAAAACTGTTTTTT

V: TRBV7-6
D: NA
J: TRBJ2-7
size: NA
CDR3: CASSPARDSYYEQYF
DNA: TGTGCCAGCAGCCCTGCCCGGGACTCCTACTACGAGCAGTACTTC

V: TRBV7-9
D: TRBD2
J: TRBJ2-1
size: NA
CDR3: CSSSLASGATYNEQFF
DNA: TGTTCCAGCAGCTTAGCTAGCGGGGCGACCTACAATGAGCAGTTCTTC

V: TRBV7-3
D: TRBD2
J: TRBJ2-2
size: NA
CDR3: CASSAGLAGGGTGELFF
DNA: TGTGCCAGCAGCGCGGGACTAGCGGGGGGGGGCACCGGGGAGCTGTTTTTT

V: TRBV10-2
D: NA
J: TRBJ2-1
size: NA
CDR3: CASSEYRGEQFF
DNA: TGCGCCAGCAGTGAGTATCGCGGTGAGCAGTTCTTC

V: TRBV5-4
D: TRBD2
J: TRBJ2-3
size: NA
CDR3: CASSFRTSGTDTQYF
DNA: TGTGCCAGCAGCTTCCGGACTAGCGGAACAGATACGCAGTATTTT

V: TRBV10-3
D: TRBD1
J: TRBJ2-5
size: once
CDR3: CAIKGTGEWETQYF
DNA: TGTGCCATAAAAGGAACAGGGGAATGGGAGACCCAGTACTTC

V: TRBV11-2
D: NA
J: TRBJ2-7
size: NA
CDR3: CASTPGPGQPIYEQYF
DNA: TGTGCCAGCACCCCCGGGCCTGGACAGCCGATCTACGAGCAGTACTTC

V: TRBV2
D: TRBD1
J: TRBJ1-3
size: NA
CDR3: CASRQGAEGNTIYF
DNA: TGTGCCAGCAGACAGGGGGCGGAAGGAAACACCATATATTTT

V: TRBV27
D: NA
J: TRBJ1-2
size: NA
CDR3: CASSGNNYGYTF
DNA: TGTGCCAGCAGTGGCAATAACTATGGCTACACCTTC

V: TRBV6-5
D: TRBD1
J: TRBJ2-3
size: once
CDR3: CASSYGQGAWDTQYF
DNA: TGTGCCAGCAGTTATGGTCAGGGGGCGTGGGATACGCAGTATTTT

V: TRBV4-2
D: TRBD2
J: TRBJ2-7
size: NA
CDR3: CASSRDLGTSGYEQYF
DNA: TGTGCCAGCAGCCGAGATTTGGGGACTAGCGGCTACGAGCAGTACTTC

V: TRBV27
D: NA
J: TRBJ1-1
size: NA
CDR3: CASSPLRNTEAFF
DNA: TGTGCCAGCAGTCCATTGAGGAACACTGAAGCTTTCTTT

V: TRBV9
D: NA
J: TRBJ2-3
size: NA
CDR3: CASSSGDSTDTQYF
DNA: TGTGCCAGCAGCTCCGGGGACTCCACAGATACGCAGTATTTT

V: TRBV19
D: NA
J: TRBJ2-1
size: NA
CDR3: CASSIDPRVNEQFF
DNA: TGTGCCAGTAGTATAGACCCCAGGGTGAATGAGCAGTTCTTC

V: TRBV25-1
D: NA
J: TRBJ2-5
size: NA
CDR3: CASSELGTRETQYF
DNA: TGTGCCAGCAGTGAATTAGGGACAAGGGAGACCCAGTACTTC

V: TRBV13
D: TRBD2
J: TRBJ2-2
size: NA
CDR3: CASSLATSGNTGELFF
DNA: TGTGCCAGCAGCTTAGCTACTAGCGGGAACACCGGGGAGCTGTTTTTT

V: TRBV19
D: TRBD2
J: TRBJ2-3
size: NA
CDR3: CASSSPGAGGSDTQYF
DNA: TGTGCCAGTAGTTCGCCGGGGGCGGGGGGCTCAGATACGCAGTATTTT

V: TRBV5-1
D: TRBD1
J: TRBJ1-1
size: NA
CDR3: CASSPGQGSEAFF
DNA: TGCGCCAGCAGCCCCGGACAGGGCTCTGAAGCTTTCTTT